This T cell receptor beta chain comes out of a study of early stage breast cancer tumors. The protocol was immunoSEQ multiplex PCR, while the TCRdb copy is restricted to in-frame clones and leaves out a portion. The sample holds about 41,000 clones, approximately 72% seen once. The CDR3 covers 14 residues. The germline CDR1 and CDR2 sequences are SGHRS and YFSETQ. V was clipped by 4 bases and J by 5 bases; unmatched bases: 7. Sequenced sample: blood. The TCR was taken from a person aged 45 to 59 with breast cancer. The V gene is TRBV5-1, the J gene TRBJ1-1; 8 bases are shared with TRBD1. The CDR3 spells CASSPSRGRTEAFF. CDR3 in DNA: TGCGCCAGCAGCCCCAGCAGGGGGCGAACTGAAGCTTTCTTT.